Sequencing of this TCR beta chain was carried out in a study of CDR3 diversity in severe acne. This clonotype was seen a few times. TCRdb used MiXCR to reprocess the PCR reads, holding one entry per CDR3 protein. The sample lists about 85,000 distinct CDR3 sequences; about 48% were seen once. CDR1 and CDR2 from the germline V gene are SNHLY and FYNNEI. The CDR3 runs 14 residues. Trimming cost V 8 bases and J 6 bases; bases outside gene matches: 13. The source material was blood. This clonotype was obtained from a male donor in good health, serving as a control. The V gene is TRBV2, the J gene TRBJ2-7; 7 positions match TRBD1. In DNA form, the CDR3 reads TGTGCCAGCGGCCCCCGGGACAGCCTTTTCGAGCAGTACTTC. Protein sequence: CASGPRDSLFEQYF.